The 14 T cell receptor beta chains below come from one sample, sequenced in a study of blood T cell repertoires in COVID-19. Clones were sequenced by immunoSEQ multiplex PCR, and TCRdb holds only the in-frame ones, with some missing. This table has 300,000 to 400,000 clones, 85% appearing once. Source material: PBMCs or T cells enriched from blood (not recorded which). The receptors here all came from a woman aged 25 to 39 who had been exposed to COVID-19.

This clone occurred once. J is TRBJ2-7 and V is TRBV13; 8 bases align to TRBD1. The trim removed 5 bases at V and 6 bases at J, leaving 6 bases unmatched. Germline V gene sequence: CDR1 PRHDT, CDR2 FYEKMQ (reference sequence). The CDR3 covers 13 residues. The CDR3 protein is CASSPGQGGEQYF. CDR3 nucleotide sequence: TGTGCCAGCAGCCCCGGACAGGGCGGCGAGCAGTACTTC.

In regard to this clone: This sample includes further DNA sequences coding for the same CDR3. The chain has TRBV18 and TRBJ2-7; 7 bases align to TRBD2. V gave up 3 bases and J gave up 3 bases; unmatched junction bases: 5. The CDR3 runs 14 residues. Germline CDR1 and CDR2: KGHSH and LQKENI. The CDR3 nucleotides are TGTGCCAGCTCACCGGGATCGGGGGGCTACGAGCAGTACTTC. Its protein product is CASSPGSGGYEQYF.

In this sample, this clone turned up a few times. Other DNA sequences of this sample code for an identical CDR3. The chain joins TRBV7-9 to TRBJ2-7; TRBD2 might be the D (5 bases). Germline V gene sequence: CDR1 SEHNR, CDR2 FQNEAQ (reference sequence). The V and J ends lost 2 bases and 7 bases respectively, with 6 bases between them. The CDR3 is 11 amino acids. The CDR3 protein is CASSLSGEQYF. CDR3 nucleotides: TGTGCCAGCAGCTTATCGGGGGAGCAGTACTTC. Together with reference TRBV7-9 and TRBJ2-7, the CDR3 gives the full variable domain: DTGVSQNPRHKITKRGQNVTFRCDPISEHNRLYWYRQTLGQGPEFLTYFQNEAQLEKSRLLSDRFSAERPKGSFSTLEIQRTEQGDSAMYLCASSLSGEQYFGPGTRLTVT.

This clone occurred a few times. The gene calls are TRBV18 and TRBJ1-4; tentative D call: TRBD1 (5 bases). CDR3 length: 14 amino acids. CDR1 is KGHSH, CDR2 LQKENI, per germline. The V and J ends lost 4 bases and 6 bases respectively, with 12 bases between them. CDR3 sequence: CASSRGVGHEKLFF. DNA of the CDR3: TGTGCCAGCTCACGGGGCGTGGGCCATGAAAAACTGTTTTTT.

This chain links TRBV10-1 with TRBJ2-3; 15 bases fit TRBD2. V was clipped by 3 bases and J by 0 bases; unmatched bases: 4. The length of the CDR3 is 18 residues. CDR1 and CDR2 from the germline V gene are WNHNN and SYGVQD (reference sequence). The CDR3 DNA reads TGCGCCAGCAGTGACGGGACTAGCGGGGGGACCAGCACAGATACGCAGTATTTT. Its protein product is CASSDGTSGGTSTDTQYF.

V gene TRBV10-3 combines with J gene TRBJ2-1; D remains ambiguous. This CDR3 contains 14 residues. Trimming took 6 bases from V and 5 from J, leaving 14 bases between them. Germline CDR1 and CDR2: ENHRY and SYGVKD. The CDR3 is CAIRSSAEHNEQFF. CDR3 sequence (DNA): TGTGCCATCAGATCGTCGGCGGAACACAATGAGCAGTTCTTC.

J is TRBJ1-6 and V is TRBV7-2; D call uncertain. Per germline, CDR1 SGHTA and CDR2 FQGNSA. Trimming took 1 base from V and 9 from J, leaving 7 bases between them. This CDR3 has 13 amino acids. CDR3 nucleotide sequence: TGTGCCAGCAGCTTAGGATTGCGTTCACCCCTCCACTTT. Protein: CASSLGLRSPLHF.

The gene calls are TRBV27 and TRBJ1-1, with 10 bases identical to TRBD1. The CDR3 loop spans 14 amino acids. After removal of 8 bases from V and 7 bases from J, the junction contained 10 bases not matched to a gene. Germline-derived CDR1 and CDR2 are MNHEY and SMNVEV (reference sequence). The CDR3 coding sequence is TGTGCCAGCCGACAGACAGGGGGCTTTGGTGAAGCTTTCTTT. Translated: CASRQTGGFGEAFF.

The chain employs TRBV9 and TRBJ1-6; D possibly corresponds to TRBD1 (5 bases). V lost 3 bases to trimming and J lost 0 bases, with 7 bases between them. CDR3 size: 15 residues. The germline V gene has CDR1 SGDLS and CDR2 YYNGEE. In DNA form, the CDR3 reads TGTGCCAGCAGCGGACAGAGCTCCTATAATTCACCCCTCCACTTT. This gives the protein CASSGQSSYNSPLHF.

In this sample, this clone turned up once. A read error may explain this, as a much larger clone is one base away. The genes are TRBV27 and TRBJ2-7, with D perhaps matching TRBD2 (6 bases). Germline V CDR1 and CDR2: MNHEY, SMNVEV (reference sequence). V was cut by 3 bases and J by 2 bases, with 8 bases left in between. The CDR3 is 13 amino acids. CDR3 bases: TGTGCCAGCAGTTTTGGGGGGACCTACGAGCAGTACTTC. It codes for CASSFGGTYEQYF.

This clone was seen only a few times. DNA of the CDR3: TGTGCCTGGAGTGTACGGAATCAGCCCCAGCATTTT. Its translation: CAWSVRNQPQHF. The chain recombines TRBV30 with TRBJ1-5, with D unresolved. V was shortened by 0 bases and J by 4 bases, with 4 bases between the two germline ends. Germline V gene data show CDR1 as GTSNPN and CDR2 as SVGIG (reference sequence). The CDR3 runs 12 residues.

The CDR3 sequence is CASSQVPGLARRATNTGELFF. CDR3 sequence (DNA): TGTGCCAGCAGCCAAGTACCGGGACTAGCAAGGAGGGCCACGAACACCGGGGAGCTGTTTTTT. V usage is TRBV3-1 (or the pseudogene TRBV3-2) and J usage is TRBJ2-2, with 9 bases fitting TRBD2. J was trimmed by 0 bases and V by 1 base; bases with no gene match: 15. Germline values: CDR1 LGHDT, CDR2 YNNKEL (reference sequence). This CDR3 contains 21 residues.

The V call is TRBV5-1, the J call TRBJ1-6; 7 bases agree with TRBD1. Germline lookup yields CDR1 SGHRS and CDR2 YFSETQ. The CDR3 is 14 amino acids. V shed 3 bases, J shed 10 bases, and the junction held 7 bases outside the gene matches. CDR3 loop: CASSSGQSGSPLHF. The CDR3 DNA follows: TGCGCCAGCAGCTCGGGACAGTCAGGATCACCCCTCCACTTT.

The J gene is TRBJ1-6, the V gene TRBV6-5; the match to TRBD1 covers 8 bases. The CDR3 covers 15 residues. V gave up 4 bases and J gave up 7 bases; unmatched junction bases: 6. Germline values: CDR1 MNHEY, CDR2 SVGAGI. CDR3 DNA: TGTGCCAGCAGTTCCCCGGGACAGGAGAATTCACCCCTCCACTTT. It codes for CASSSPGQENSPLHF.